A single sample is the source of the 7 T cell receptor beta chains below, sequenced in a study of sequential checkpoint blockade in melanoma. The treatment was: randomized to nivolumab then ipilimumab (arm A) or the reverse (arm B). Sequenced by immunoSEQ multiplex PCR; TCRdb stores in-frame clones only, minus some. The sample yields under 15,000 clones, roughly 76% seen once. The sample here was CD8+ T cells sorted from blood (inferred from file names), taken from a patient given nivolumab and ipilimumab in sequence. These receptors were obtained from a human patient with melanoma. Some clones in this sample may be carry-over from other donors' samples.

The rearrangement uses TRBV9 and TRBJ2-3; D is unclear. V was shortened by 4 bases and J by 1 base, with 16 bases between the two germline ends. The germline V gene encodes CDR1 SGDLS and CDR2 YYNGEE. The CDR3 extends over 16 amino acids. The CDR3 sequence is CASSPRKWSGTDTQYF. The DNA of the CDR3 is TGTGCCAGCAGCCCCCGCAAATGGTCAGGCACAGATACGCAGTATTTT.

DNA of the CDR3: TGTGCCAGCAGTTACCCGGACTCGGGGGCCTACAATGAGCAGTTCTTC. Translation: CASSYPDSGAYNEQFF. The chain carries TRBV6-6 and TRBJ2-1; a possible D gene is TRBD2 (6 bases). The germline V and J ends were trimmed by 2 bases and 2 bases, with 13 bases remaining between them. Germline values: CDR1 MNHNY, CDR2 SVGAGI (reference sequence). The CDR3 is 16 residues long.

This chain connects TRBV25-1 to TRBJ1-2; D gene unclear. The CDR3 has 13 amino acids. Germline V gene lookup returns CDR1 MGHDK and CDR2 SYGVNS. Trimming stripped 8 bases from V and 3 bases from J, with 13 bases between. The CDR3 nucleotides are TGTGCCAGCCAGTTTGGGGAGTACTATGGCTACACCTTC. Protein: CASQFGEYYGYTF.

CDR3 sequence (DNA): TGCAGCGTTGAGGGAGGACATACAAATGAAGCTTTCTTT. Amino acids: CSVEGGHTNEAFF. The J gene is TRBJ1-1, the V gene TRBV29-1; tentatively, D is TRBD1 (5 bases). The germline CDR1 and CDR2 sequences are SQVTM and ANQGSEA. The CDR3 contains 13 residues. Trimming took off 3 bases at V and 7 bases at J, with 15 bases between the two ends.

The chain joins TRBV7-9 to TRBJ2-7; 11 bases align to TRBD1. This CDR3 is built from 16 residues. Germline loops: CDR1 SEHNR, CDR2 FQNEAQ (reference sequence). The trim removed 3 bases at V and 3 bases at J, leaving 7 bases unmatched. The CDR3 reads CASSFDRDRGFYEQYF. The CDR3 DNA reads as TGTGCCAGCAGCTTCGACCGGGACAGGGGGTTCTACGAGCAGTACTTC.

This chain links TRBV7-9 with TRBJ2-3; 7 nucleotides match TRBD2. The CDR3 sequence is 16 residues long. CDR1 and CDR2 from the germline V gene are SEHNR and FQNEAQ (reference sequence). V gave up 1 base and J gave up 3 bases; unmatched junction bases: 7. This CDR3 is CASSLGTARETDTQYF. CDR3 bases: TGTGCCAGCAGCTTAGGAACAGCGCGGGAGACAGATACGCAGTATTTT.

The chain employs TRBV21-1 and TRBJ1-2; the listed D gene, TRBD1, was not tested against the DNA. TRBV21-1 is a documented pseudogene. The CDR3 runs to 14 residues. CDR3 DNA: TGTGCCAGCAGCCATGGGACAGGGAGGAACGGCTACACCTTC. This gives the protein CASSHGTGRNGYTF.